This note documents a single T cell receptor beta chain sequence. With V trimmed by 8 bases and J by 6 bases, 11 bases remained unmatched. This CDR3 region has 14 residues. In germline, CDR1 is ENHRY, CDR2 SYGVKD. The protocol was immunoSEQ multiplex PCR, while the TCRdb copy is restricted to in-frame clones and leaves out a portion. The table lists some 20,000 clones, around 52% of them singletons. These data belong to a study of radiation and T cells in renal cell carcinoma. Treatment specified: 15 Gy SBRT to primary tumor, nephrectomy 4 weeks later. The rearrangement uses TRBV10-3 and TRBJ2-3; 7 nucleotides match TRBD2. Sequencing was performed on tumor tissue, taken from a patient whose treatment included radiotherapy and nephrectomy. This clonotype originated in a woman aged 45-60 years with renal cell carcinoma. Written as DNA, the CDR3 is TGTGCCATCCAGGGAGGGGCAGAATCGGATACGCAGTATTTT. Protein: CAIQGGAESDTQYF.